This TCR beta chain was recovered during a study of cytomegalovirus exposure and HLA in healthy donors. Germline V gene data show CDR1 as MNHEY and CDR2 as SMNVEV (reference sequence). This CDR3 is 13 amino acids long. Trimming pared 7 bases from V and 1 base from J, leaving 10 bases between. With 60 Vbeta and 13 Jbeta primers, the PCR was carried out. Clones were sequenced by immunoSEQ multiplex PCR, and TCRdb holds only the in-frame ones, with some missing. The sample records some 60,000 clones, around 86% being singletons. Sequencing was performed on PBMCs. V gene TRBV27 combines with J gene TRBJ1-1, with D perhaps matching TRBD1 (6 bases). The receptor comes from a female donor in good health and CMV-seronegative. DNA of the CDR3: TGTGCCAGCAAAGTCAGGGGGAACACTGAAGCTTTCTTT. Translating it yields CASKVRGNTEAFF.